The 14 T cell receptor beta chains given below trace back to one sample, sequenced in a study of shared clonotypes between healthy human individuals. Measured with immunoSEQ multiplex PCR; TCRdb has only the in-frame clones, and not every one. The repertoire holds 2,500,000 or so clones, with around 90% as singletons. Sequences were obtained from naive CD4+ T cells sorted from blood. Indicated subset: CD45RA+ positively selected. These receptors all stem from a man between 18 and 35 years old in good health.

The J gene is TRBJ2-7, the V gene TRBV21-1; the table names TRBD1, a call not compared with the DNA. TRBV21-1 represents a pseudogene. There are 14 residues in the CDR3. DNA of the CDR3: TGTGCCAGCAGCTCCCCCCGACAGGCGGGCGAGCAGTACTTC. Its protein is CASSSPRQAGEQYF.

For this clone: Within the sample, other DNA sequences also encode this same CDR3. The V and J genes are TRBV5-4 and TRBJ2-5; the match to TRBD1 covers 7 bases. This CDR3 is built from 14 residues. Unmatched junction bases numbered 4, after V lost 3 bases and J lost 2 bases. Germline V gene sequence: CDR1 SGHNT, CDR2 YYREEE (reference sequence). The CDR3 nucleotides are TGTGCCAGCAGCTCGAGGACAGGTCAAGAGACCCAGTACTTC. It encodes CASSSRTGQETQYF.

The V call is TRBV30, the J call TRBJ1-2; maybe TRBD1 (5 bases). CDR3 size: 14 residues. Trimming took 0 bases from V and 8 from J, leaving 16 bases between them. CDR1 is GTSNPN, CDR2 SVGIG, per germline (reference sequence). The CDR3 is CAWSVQESGSGYTF. CDR3 coding DNA: TGTGCCTGGAGTGTACAGGAGTCGGGGTCAGGCTACACCTTC.

About this clone itself: This CDR3 is also generated by other DNA sequences in the sample. The CDR3 is CASSLYNEQFF. The CDR3 bases are TGTGCCAGCAGCCTTTACAATGAGCAGTTCTTC. This rearrangement joins TRBV25-1 to TRBJ2-1; D gene ambiguous. Trimming left V 6 bases short and J 4 bases short, with 4 bases between. Germline V gene data show CDR1 as MGHDK and CDR2 as SYGVNS. The CDR3 runs 11 residues.

The chain carries TRBV28 and TRBJ2-3, with 15 nucleotides matching TRBD2. This CDR3 is built from 18 residues. Losses at the gene ends were 4 bases for V and 2 bases for J; bases not matched to a gene: 7. Germline lookup yields CDR1 MDHEN and CDR2 SYDVKM. CDR3 sequence (DNA): TGTGCCAGCAGTTACCCCGGGACTAGCGGGGGGCCCACAGATACGCAGTATTTT. It yields the protein CASSYPGTSGGPTDTQYF.

The J gene is TRBJ1-5, the V gene TRBV11-2; unclear D gene. CDR3 length: 14 residues. Germline CDR1 SGHAT, CDR2 FQNNGV. Trimming stripped 5 bases from V and 6 bases from J, with 14 bases between. CDR3 protein: CASSPRASGQPQHF. CDR3 coding DNA: TGTGCCAGCAGCCCGAGAGCTAGCGGTCAGCCCCAGCATTTT.

Concerning this clone: Other DNA sequences within the sample encode an identical CDR3. The chain has TRBV29-1 and TRBJ1-1; no clear D gene. Trimming removed 4 bases at V and 0 bases at J, with 6 bases between. The CDR3 covers 12 residues. Germline values: CDR1 SQVTM, CDR2 ANQGSEA. This CDR3 is CSVGHLNTEAFF. In DNA form, the CDR3 reads TGCAGCGTTGGACATTTGAACACTGAAGCTTTCTTT.

The chain has TRBV7-2 and TRBJ2-5; 7 bases are shared with TRBD2. V shed 5 bases and J 1 base; nucleotides not matched to a gene: 10. The CDR3 has 16 amino acids. Germline assignment: CDR1 SGHTA and CDR2 FQGNSA. The CDR3 loop is CASSPFKASGQETQYF. Here the CDR3 DNA reads TGTGCCAGCAGCCCATTTAAGGCTAGCGGCCAAGAGACCCAGTACTTC. Full variable domain (missing parts from reference TRBV7-2 and TRBJ2-5): GAGVSQSPSNKVTEKGKDVELRCDPISGHTALYWYRQSLGQGLEFLIYFQGNSAPDKSGLPSDRFSAERTGGSVSTLTIQRTQQEDSAVYLCASSPFKASGQETQYFGPGTRLLVL.

J is TRBJ1-1 and V is TRBV10-3; D gene unclear. Germline loops: CDR1 ENHRY, CDR2 SYGVKD. The V gene lost 3 bases and the J gene lost 7 bases, with 6 bases spanning the gap. This CDR3 region has 11 residues. This CDR3 reads CAISDSGEAFF. The CDR3 DNA follows: TGTGCCATCAGTGATTCTGGTGAAGCTTTCTTT.

The J gene is TRBJ1-6, the V gene TRBV14; D unresolved. The CDR3 totals 17 residues. Germline V gives CDR1 SGHDN, CDR2 FVKESK. Trimming left V 5 bases short and J 0 bases short, with 14 bases between. Written as DNA, the CDR3 is TGTGCCAGCAGCGATCGGTCGCTTCTCTCCTATAATTCACCCCTCCACTTT. It translates to CASSDRSLLSYNSPLHF.

The chain recombines TRBV11-1 with TRBJ2-3, with 11 bases matching TRBD2. The V segment lost 5 bases and the J segment 5 bases; nucleotides outside the gene matches: 9. Germline CDR1 reads SGHAT; CDR2 reads FQDESV (reference sequence). The CDR3 covers 16 residues. The CDR3 nucleotides read TGTGCCAGCAGCCGGCCCGTAGCGGGGGGGAAAGATACGCAGTATTTT. This sequence encodes CASSRPVAGGKDTQYF.

The V and J genes are TRBV4-1 and TRBJ2-2; the D gene is possibly TRBD1 (6 bases). The ends were cut back, 0 bases at V and 8 bases at J, with 13 bases in the middle. This CDR3 has 15 amino acids. Germline V gene data show CDR1 as MGHRA and CDR2 as YSYEKL. The CDR3 here is CASSQDRGPGGELFF. In DNA form, the CDR3 reads TGCGCCAGCAGCCAAGACAGGGGTCCCGGGGGGGAGCTGTTTTTT.

This clone has just a few counts. The gene calls are TRBV4-1 and TRBJ1-5, with TRBD1 matching 7 bases. The CDR3 is 15 amino acids. J gave up 1 base and V 6 bases, and 6 bases lay outside the gene matches. The germline V gene has CDR1 MGHRA and CDR2 YSYEKL. The CDR3 nucleotides are TGCGCCAGCAGTCGCGACAGGGTCAGCAATCAGCCCCAGCATTTT. As protein: CASSRDRVSNQPQHF.

A note on this clone: Other DNA sequences in this specimen translate into the identical CDR3. The chain has TRBV9 and TRBJ1-1; D call uncertain. Germline-derived CDR1 and CDR2 are SGDLS and YYNGEE. Trimming took off 0 bases at V and 3 bases at J, with 6 bases between the two ends. The CDR3 contains 13 residues. CDR3 nucleotides: TGTGCCAGCAGCGTAGCCCCGGACACTGAAGCTTTCTTT. The encoded protein is CASSVAPDTEAFF.